These T cell receptor beta chains were read from a single sample in a study of OX40 agonist ivuxolimab in advanced cancers. Generated by immunoSEQ multiplex PCR, the TCRdb table keeps only in-frame clones and is missing some. The sample has approximately 62,000 clones, around 90% seen once. This specimen was CD4+ or CD8+ T cells sorted from blood, taken in a trial of the OX40 agonist ivuxolimab. The receptors originated from an adult with an advanced solid tumor such as melanoma, head and neck, liver or kidney cancer. Both conserved end residues are part of each CDR3. Fields, in order: CDR3 protein, CDR3 DNA, clone size, J gene, V gene, D gene. The D gene is left open where the match is weak. Only some rows state a clone size, as once, few, many or a class for expanded clones.

CASSETGVKTGELFF | TGTGCCAGCTCCGAGACAGGGGTAAAGACCGGGGAGCTGTTTTTT | - | TRBJ2-2 | TRBV19 | TRBD1
CASSRTSGGVFEQFF | TGTGCCAGCAGTCGGACTAGCGGGGGGGTGTTTGAGCAGTTCTTC | once | TRBJ2-1 | TRBV2 | TRBD2
CASSEPGLEGANYGYTF | TGTGCCAGCAGTGAACCTGGCCTGGAGGGAGCTAACTATGGCTACACCTTC | - | TRBJ1-2 | TRBV25-1 | -
CASSLRQGNNEKLFF | TGTGCCAGCAGTTTAAGACAGGGGAATAATGAAAAACTGTTTTTT | - | TRBJ1-4 | TRBV28 | TRBD1
CASRSTVGGTAFF | TGTGCCAGCAGATCCACAGTTGGGGGGACAGCTTTCTTT | few | TRBJ1-1 | TRBV27 | -
CASSWGQGSNYGYTF | TGCGCCAGCAGCTGGGGGCAGGGTTCTAACTATGGCTACACCTTC | - | TRBJ1-2 | TRBV5-1 | -
CASSSKGNTGELFF | TGTGCCAGCAGCTCGAAAGGGAACACCGGGGAGCTGTTTTTT | - | TRBJ2-2 | TRBV5-6 | -
CASSQADRGLGANVLTF | TGTGCCAGCAGCCAAGCGGACAGGGGTCTAGGGGCCAACGTCCTGACTTTC | - | TRBJ2-6 | TRBV4-2 | TRBD1
CASSLDTRVEKLFF | TGCGCCAGCAGTCTGGACACCCGGGTCGAAAAACTGTTTTTT | - | TRBJ1-4 | TRBV5-1 | -
CASSLTSSFGGEQFF | TGTGCCAGCAGCTTGACTAGCTCCTTTGGCGGTGAGCAGTTCTTC | - | TRBJ2-1 | TRBV5-4 | -
CASSLVGQETQYF | TGTGCCAGCAGCCTGGTGGGCCAAGAGACCCAGTACTTC | - | TRBJ2-5 | TRBV5-4 | -
CASSIRADTQYF | TGTGCCAGTAGTATACGGGCAGATACGCAGTATTTT | - | TRBJ2-3 | TRBV19 | -
CASSDTGQKFLNTEAFF | TGTGCCAGCAGTGACACGGGACAGAAGTTTTTAAACACTGAAGCTTTCTTT | - | TRBJ1-1 | TRBV6-1 | TRBD1
CASSESGHSTDTQYF | TGTGCCAGCAGCGAGAGCGGACATAGCACAGATACGCAGTATTTT | - | TRBJ2-3 | TRBV6-4 | -
CASSPRDSYGYTF | TGTGCCAGCAGCCCTCGGGACAGCTATGGCTACACCTTC | - | TRBJ1-2 | TRBV5-5 | TRBD1
CALGPGQGENQPQHF | TGTGCCCTGGGCCCGGGACAGGGAGAAAATCAGCCCCAGCATTTT | - | TRBJ1-5 | TRBV30 | TRBD1
CASKDRSGRAEAFF | TGTGCCAGCAAAGACAGATCCGGGAGGGCTGAAGCTTTCTTT | - | TRBJ1-1 | TRBV2 | -
CASRIEGQTNTEAFF | TGTGCCAGCAGAATAGAGGGACAGACGAACACTGAAGCTTTCTTT | - | TRBJ1-1 | TRBV28 | TRBD1
CASRHNRHDNQPQHF | TGTGCCAGCAGGCATAATCGACACGACAATCAGCCCCAGCATTTT | few | TRBJ1-5 | TRBV6-6 | -
CAIKPGTGDGGYTF | TGTGCCATCAAACCCGGGACAGGGGACGGCGGCTACACCTTC | once | TRBJ1-2 | TRBV10-3 | TRBD1
CASSQEGQYYGYTF | TGTGCCAGCAGCCAAGAGGGACAGTACTATGGCTACACCTTC | - | TRBJ1-2 | TRBV4-2 | TRBD1
CASSLGGGRDEQYF | TGTGCCAGCAGCTTAGGAGGTGGCAGGGACGAGCAGTACTTC | few | TRBJ2-7 | TRBV7-9 | -
CASSAQGDREKLFF | TGTGCCAGCAGCGCACAGGGGGATCGGGAAAAACTGTTTTTT | - | TRBJ1-4 | TRBV9 | TRBD1
CASSYSWRGAYEQYF | TGTGCCAGCAGTTACTCGTGGAGGGGGGCCTACGAGCAGTACTTC | - | TRBJ2-7 | TRBV6-5 | -
CASNRGYTEAFF | TGTGCCAGCAACAGGGGTTACACTGAAGCTTTCTTT | - | TRBJ1-1 | TRBV7-2 | TRBD1
CASSFGNTEAFF | TGTGCCAGCAGTTTTGGGAACACTGAAGCTTTCTTT | - | TRBJ1-1 | TRBV27 | -
CASSIGTGGSYGYTF | TGCGCCAGCAGCATCGGGACAGGGGGGAGCTATGGCTACACCTTC | - | TRBJ1-2 | TRBV5-1 | TRBD1
CSASSNQPQHF | TGCAGTGCTAGCTCCAATCAGCCCCAGCATTTT | - | TRBJ1-5 | TRBV20-1 | -
CASSLAPGTTTGELFF | TGTGCCAGCAGCTTAGCGCCCGGGACTACCACCGGGGAGCTGTTTTTT | - | TRBJ2-2 | TRBV7-2 | TRBD2
CASSRRGVVNNEQFF | TGTGCCAGCAGCCGCCGGGGGGTCGTAAACAATGAGCAGTTCTTC | - | TRBJ2-1 | TRBV5-6 | TRBD2
CASSWDRLNTEAFF | TGTGCCAGTAGTTGGGACAGATTGAACACTGAAGCTTTCTTT | - | TRBJ1-1 | TRBV19 | TRBD1
CASSRTGNEQYF | TGTGCCAGTAGCCGGACAGGGAACGAGCAGTACTTC | - | TRBJ2-7 | TRBV19 | TRBD1
CSVEGGGDANYGYTF | TGCAGCGTTGAAGGCGGGGGGGATGCTAACTATGGCTACACCTTC | - | TRBJ1-2 | TRBV29-1 | -
CASSLVVVSGTLHNEQFF | TGTGCCAGCAGCTTAGTGGTCGTTTCGGGGACTCTTCACAATGAGCAGTTCTTC | - | TRBJ2-1 | TRBV11-3 | -
CSGLGGRGEKLFF | TGCAGCGGATTGGGAGGTAGGGGTGAAAAACTGTTTTTT | - | TRBJ1-4 | TRBV29-1 | -
CASSPLAGDTNEQFF | TGTGCCAGCAGTCCGCTAGCGGGAGACACCAATGAGCAGTTCTTC | - | TRBJ2-1 | TRBV6-5 | TRBD2
CASSLDGSANTGELFF | TGTGCCAGCAGTCTCGACGGGTCCGCGAACACCGGGGAGCTGTTTTTT | - | TRBJ2-2 | TRBV6-4 | -
CASRRGSDNGELFF | TGCGCCAGCAGGAGGGGAAGTGATAACGGGGAGCTGTTTTTT | - | TRBJ2-2 | TRBV5-1 | -